This T cell receptor (beta chain) was profiled in a study of early T cells in non-severe SARS-CoV-2 infection. From the 5' RACE reads, TCRdb called clonotypes with MiXCR, one entry per CDR3 protein. This sample has 70,000 to 85,000 distinct CDR3 sequences, with around 12% found just once. This CDR3 contains 16 residues. The V and J ends lost 5 bases and 0 bases, in that order; junction bases with no gene match: 7. Germline V gene lookup returns CDR1 SEHNR and CDR2 FQNEAQ (reference sequence). This clonotype showed up just a few times. This receptor was taken from an adult who was a healthcare worker with PCR-confirmed SARS-CoV-2 infection or an uninfected control (not recorded which). Sequenced material: whole blood. The chain couples TRBV7-9 to TRBJ2-3, with 8 bases lining up with TRBD2. The CDR3 region has the DNA TGTGCCAGCAGCGCTCGGACTAGCCCGAGCACAGATACGCAGTATTTT. It codes for CASSARTSPSTDTQYF.